Below are 16 T cell receptor beta chains sequenced from a single sample in a study of blood T cell repertoires in COVID-19. Sequencing used immunoSEQ multiplex PCR; TCRdb keeps in-frame clones, though not all of them. The sample shows around 220,000 clones, 70% to 90% of them seen only once. The sample comprised PBMCs or T cells enriched from blood (not recorded which). These receptors were obtained from a woman aged 50 to 65 with acute COVID-19.

The chain joins TRBV7-3 to TRBJ1-1, with 7 bases aligning to TRBD1. V lost 3 bases, J lost 2 bases, and 3 bases stayed unmatched. Germline assignment: CDR1 SGHTA and CDR2 FQGTGA. The CDR3 runs 14 residues. This chain's CDR3 is CASSFTGANTEAFF. In DNA, the CDR3 is TGTGCCAGCAGCTTTACAGGGGCCAACACTGAAGCTTTCTTT.

The rearrangement uses TRBV6-1 and TRBJ2-1; possible D gene TRBD1, 6 bases. V lost 3 bases to trimming and J lost 3 bases, with 9 bases between them. This CDR3 region has 14 residues. Germline V gene lookup returns CDR1 MNHNS and CDR2 SASEGT. The CDR3 DNA reads as TGTGCCAGCAGTGATGGGACAAGCTACAATGAGCAGTTCTTC. It is translated as CASSDGTSYNEQFF.

The V and J genes are TRBV7-8 and TRBJ2-6; no definite D call. Germline CDR1 is SGHVS and CDR2 is FQNEAQ. Trimming cost V 2 bases and J 1 base, with 6 bases left between them. The CDR3 totals 15 residues. CDR3 region: CASSLFRSGANVLTF. CDR3 DNA sequence: TGTGCCAGCAGCTTATTCAGGTCTGGGGCCAACGTCCTGACTTTC.

The chain has TRBV24-1 and TRBJ1-1, with 7 bases that match TRBD1. This CDR3 has 15 residues. Germline V gives CDR1 KGHDR, CDR2 SFDVKD. The V segment lost 5 bases and the J segment 0 bases; nucleotides outside the gene matches: 5. CDR3: CATSAGDSMNTEAFF. In DNA form, the CDR3 reads TGTGCCACCAGTGCCGGGGACAGTATGAACACTGAAGCTTTCTTT.

Regarding this clone: Mismatch with germline at one junction end may stem from a read error. The chain has TRBV6-5 and TRBJ1-1, with 10 bases aligning to TRBD1. Germline CDR1 reads MNHEY; CDR2 reads SVGAGI. The CDR3 runs to 14 residues. The chain's CDR3 is CASRADRGNAEAFF. The CDR3 DNA sequence: TGTGCCAGCAGAGCGGACAGGGGGAACGCTGAAGCTTTCTTT.

The V and J genes are TRBV24-1 and TRBJ2-5, with 12 bases lining up with TRBD2. V dropped 3 bases and J dropped 5; count of bases not matched to a gene: 6. CDR1 is KGHDR and CDR2 is SFDVKD in the germline V gene. CDR3 length equals 16 residues. In nucleotides, the CDR3 is TGTGCCACCAGTGATCCGACTAGCGGGAGAAGTGAGACCCAGTACTTC. This translates into CATSDPTSGRSETQYF.

The chain recombines TRBV29-1 with TRBJ1-1, with D unresolved. Per germline, CDR1 SQVTM and CDR2 ANQGSEA. CDR3 size: 14 residues. V was clipped by 6 bases and J by 1 base, with 15 bases between them. As DNA, the CDR3 is TGCAGCGTCCACCTTAAATTGGCGAACACTGAAGCTTTCTTT. The encoded protein is CSVHLKLANTEAFF.

The chain joins TRBV11-2 to TRBJ1-2; D is possibly TRBD1 (6 bases). The V gene's germline CDR1 is SGHAT and CDR2 FQNNGV. V was trimmed by 8 bases and J by 2 bases, leaving 18 bases between them. This CDR3 comprises 15 residues. CDR3 in amino acids: CASRPTGGPNYGYTF. CDR3 DNA: TGTGCCAGCCGCCCAACGGGGGGCCCAAACTATGGCTACACCTTC.

V usage is TRBV6-5 and J usage is TRBJ2-1; D possibly corresponds to TRBD2 (6 bases). Looked up from germline, CDR1 is MNHEY and CDR2 is SVGAGI. Trimming left V 7 bases short and J 2 bases short, with 15 bases between. The length of the CDR3 is 15 residues. The CDR3, as DNA: TGTGCCAGCACCGAGCAACCTAGCGCCTACAATGAGCAGTTCTTC. Its protein product is CASTEQPSAYNEQFF.

V gene TRBV5-1 combines with J gene TRBJ1-1, with 10 bases matching TRBD1. The V and J ends lost 0 bases and 8 bases, in that order; junction bases with no gene match: 7. The CDR3 is 15 amino acids. The germline V gene encodes CDR1 SGHRS and CDR2 YFSETQ. The CDR3 spells CASSLALDRGREAFF. Written as DNA, the CDR3 is TGCGCCAGCAGCTTGGCCCTTGACAGGGGGCGCGAAGCTTTCTTT.

The rearrangement links TRBV6-2 or TRBV6-3 to TRBJ2-7; maybe TRBD1 (5 bases). Germline V CDR1 and CDR2: MNHEY, SVGEGT. This CDR3 comprises 17 residues. Trimming removed 6 bases from V and 0 bases from J, with 21 bases in between. The chain's CDR3 is CASSHDRQRYLSYEQYF. The CDR3 bases are TGTGCCAGCAGCCACGATAGACAGCGATACCTCTCCTACGAGCAGTACTTC.

J is TRBJ2-7 and V is TRBV23-1, with a weak D call TRBD2 (5 bases). TRBV23-1 falls under the ORF class, with uncertain function. This CDR3 is 13 amino acids long. Deletions cut 0 bases from V and 7 bases from J, with 10 bases between. CDR3 nucleotides: TGCGCCAGCAGTCAATCGCGGGCCGAGGAGCAGTACTTC. This encodes CASSQSRAEEQYF.

The chain combines TRBV11-3 with TRBJ1-1, with 8 nucleotides matching TRBD1. V shed 4 bases and J 1 base; nucleotides not matched to a gene: 2. There are 14 residues in the CDR3. From germline, CDR1 is SGHNT and CDR2 YENEEA. The CDR3 is CASSSGGQNTEAFF. The DNA of the CDR3 is TGTGCCAGCAGCTCAGGGGGCCAGAACACTGAAGCTTTCTTT.

This clone was found a few times. This sequence joins TRBV7-9 and TRBJ1-1, with 7 bases lining up with TRBD1. The V and J ends lost 5 bases and 6 bases, in that order; junction bases with no gene match: 3. CDR1 and CDR2 (germline): SEHNR, FQNEAQ (reference sequence). The CDR3 spans 12 residues. For the CDR3, the DNA is TGTGCCAGCAGCCGAACAGGGGCTGAAGCTTTCTTT. Amino acids: CASSRTGAEAFF.

The chain uses TRBV27 and TRBJ2-5, with 14 bases matching TRBD2. V lost 5 bases to trimming and J lost 5 bases; unmatched junction nucleotides: 7. Germline lookup yields CDR1 MNHEY and CDR2 SMNVEV (reference sequence). The CDR3 covers 16 residues. In DNA, the CDR3 is TGTGCCAGCAGTCCCGGACTAGCGGGAGGTGGGGAGACCCAGTACTTC. Its translation is CASSPGLAGGGETQYF.

DNA for the CDR3: TGTGCCAGCAGCCCGAGCGGGGTGGGCTCCTACAATGAGCAGTTCTTC. Amino acid sequence: CASSPSGVGSYNEQFF. The chain recombines TRBV7-9 with TRBJ2-1; TRBD2 aligns across 7 bases. Losses at the gene ends were 5 bases for V and 0 bases for J; bases not matched to a gene: 7. The CDR3 is 16 residues long. Per germline, CDR1 SEHNR and CDR2 FQNEAQ (reference sequence).